The sequence of this T cell receptor (beta chain) was determined in a study of PD-L1 blockade in urothelial cancer. Study overall: In the mid-2010s, patients got going on atezolizumab, taking 1,200 mg intravenously every 3 weeks. Patients had received 0 to 3 prior chemotherapy regimens.

The V and J ends lost 2 bases and 2 bases, in that order; junction bases with no gene match: 6. This CDR3 has 15 residues. CDR1 and CDR2 from the germline V gene are LGHNA and YNFKEQ. Sequencing used immunoSEQ multiplex PCR; TCRdb keeps in-frame clones, though not all of them. The table shows tens of thousands of clones, with about 93% occurring only once. All patients carried locally advanced or metastatic urothelial carcinoma. Samples were collected from each patient before treatment and during treatment. Each patient gave between 1 and 8 of them in total. The V call is TRBV4-2, the J call TRBJ2-7; 7 positions match TRBD2. The source material was PBMCs, sampled around atezolizumab (anti-PD-L1) treatment. The source is a man between 65 and 79 years old with urothelial cancer. CDR3 region: CASSQIALAAYEQYF. The CDR3 DNA sequence: TGTGCCAGCAGCCAAATTGCGCTAGCGGCCTACGAGCAGTACTTC.